The present TCR beta chain was sequenced within a study of blood T cell repertoires in COVID-19. Background on the study: Samples taken during acute and convalescent COVID-19 were collected in the United States, Italy and Spain. PBMCs, B-cell-depleted T cells, or T cells were the source of the cDNA or gDNA that made up the material.

Assay used: immunoSEQ multiplex PCR; TCRdb lists only in-frame clones, some missing. Of about 220,000 clones in the sample, approximately 85% are singletons; the top ten hold 2% to 3%. Seattle-derived patients entered the study during active infection and were followed longitudinally. The junction had 6 bases not matched to a gene; V was cut back by 6 bases and J by 4 bases. Germline V lookup: CDR1 MNHEY, CDR2 SVGAGI. The CDR3 has 15 amino acids. The sequenced sample consisted of peripheral blood. The chain uses TRBV6-5 and TRBJ2-2, with TRBD1 matching 9 bases. The TCR sequence derives from a woman in her 70s with COVID-19, enrolled during active disease. The CDR3 spells CASRSTGGATGELFF. As DNA, the CDR3 is TGTGCCAGCAGATCCACAGGGGGCGCCACCGGGGAGCTGTTTTTT.